This TCR beta chain was sequenced during a study of human T cells and chemical hapten exposure. About the research overall: Sensitizing treatment utilized 2% DPC over a 2 cm by 2 cm portion of upper inner arm skin. Upper-back patch tests with 0.01% DPC were read at 6 days. Study outcomes and limitations: Versus controls, significantly more large CDR3 similarity clusters arose from expanded TCRs.

Trimming left V 3 bases short and J 2 bases short, with 7 bases between. The germline gives CDR1 MDHEN, CDR2 SYDVKM. The CDR3 totals 13 residues. TCRdb re-called the RACE reads through MiXCR, storing one row per CDR3 protein. The sample records some 51,000 distinct CDR3 sequences, about 9.4% being singletons. This clonotype appeared many times. Antigen unknown. Time point: pre-sensitization, week 0. As for treatment: therapeutic diphenylcyclopropenone sensitization with weekly scalp DPC. Unfractionated whole blood served as the source for total RNA extraction. V usage is TRBV28 and J usage is TRBJ1-1; TRBD1 might be the D (5 bases). Source: whole blood, taken in connection with sensitization to the hapten diphenylcyclopropenone (DPC). The receptor's source is a woman aged 40 to 50 with alopecia areata. Some clones in this sample may be carry-over from other donors' samples. The CDR3: CASSFGQNTEAFF. Here the CDR3 DNA reads TGTGCCAGCAGTTTTGGACAAAACACTGAAGCTTTCTTT.